Presented here are 30 T cell receptor beta chains from one specimen sequenced in a study of T cell responses to AZD1222 COVID-19 vaccine (dated by TCRdb to 2020 to 2022). The time point label on this specimen signifies: baseline before first vaccination. Libraries were constructed by the immunoSEQ multiplex PCR assay. TCRdb re-hosts the immuneACCESS table, in-frame sequences only. Its copies lack some clones; in the studies checked, an unresolved V gene accounts for under half of them, and the cause for the rest is not known. The sample records about 67,000 clones, around four fifths of which are singletons. Around 20% of the sample comes from the top ten. The sample in question was peripheral blood, obtained on day 0 of AZD1222 vaccination. The receptor source for this set is an adult in good health.

The genes are TRBV27 and TRBJ1-4; 8 nucleotides line up with TRBD1. Per the germline V gene, CDR1 is MNHEY and CDR2 is SMNVEV (reference sequence). V lost 4 bases to trimming and J lost 7 bases; unmatched junction nucleotides: 5. The CDR3 extends over 14 amino acids. CDR3 residues: CASSSTGGVEKLFF. The CDR3 DNA reads as TGTGCCAGCAGTTCAACAGGGGGGGTTGAAAAACTGTTTTTT.

V is TRBV5-4 and J is TRBJ1-2; 7 bases are shared with TRBD1. The CDR3 contains 14 residues. Losses at the gene ends were 4 bases for V and 0 bases for J; bases not matched to a gene: 3. The germline gives CDR1 SGHNT, CDR2 YYREEE (reference sequence). The CDR3 is CASSGDSTNYGYTF. As DNA, the CDR3 is TGTGCCAGCAGCGGGGACAGTACTAACTATGGCTACACCTTC.

The genes are TRBV20-1 and TRBJ1-2; D is unclear. CDR1 DFQATT and CDR2 SNEGSKA come from the germline V gene (reference sequence). CDR3 length: 11 residues. Trimming left V 6 bases short and J 2 bases short, with 7 bases between. CDR3 coding DNA: TGCAGTGCCTACAACAACTATGGCTACACCTTC. It specifies CSAYNNYGYTF.

The rearrangement links TRBV7-9 to TRBJ2-5, with D perhaps assigned TRBD1 or TRBD2 (6 bases each). Deletions cut 5 bases from V and 4 bases from J, with 14 bases between. The CDR3 covers 14 residues. Per the germline V gene, CDR1 is SEHNR and CDR2 is FQNEAQ (reference sequence). CDR3 in DNA: TGTGCCAGCAGCCCCGCAGGAGGGGGAGAGACCCAGTACTTC. This gives the protein CASSPAGGGETQYF.

The gene calls are TRBV29-1 and TRBJ1-2; D remains unclear. Germline V gene lookup returns CDR1 SQVTM and CDR2 ANQGSEA. The V end was cut by 3 bases, the J end by 8 bases, with 10 bases between. The CDR3 runs to 11 residues. CDR3 nucleotides: TGCAGCGTTGACCGGTCTATAGGCTACACCTTC. Translated, it gives CSVDRSIGYTF.

V is TRBV19 and J is TRBJ1-6, with 7 positions matching TRBD1. J was trimmed by 8 bases and V by 6 bases; bases with no gene match: 10. In germline, CDR1 is LNHDA, CDR2 SQIVND (reference sequence). The CDR3 consists of 15 residues. The CDR3: CASSYRGWVDSPLHF. The CDR3 DNA reads TGTGCCAGTAGCTACAGGGGATGGGTTGATTCACCCCTCCACTTT.

This clone came up a few times. No conserved phenylalanine or tryptophan is present at the end of the CDR3, so a read error is the likely explanation. It is unclear where the CDR3 begins or ends on the DNA, so no DNA is shown, and the CDR3 is as TCRdb lists it. The chain couples TRBV3-1 (or the pseudogene TRBV3-2) to TRBJ1-1. The CDR3 extends over 10 residues, inclusive of both ends. The germline CDR1 and CDR2 sequences are LGHDT and YNNKEL (reference sequence). The CDR3 sequence: CASSQAQQDL.

For this clone: Other DNA sequences in this specimen translate into the identical CDR3. This chain joins TRBV12-3 or TRBV12-4 and TRBJ1-1; no reliable D call. CDR3 length: 13 residues. With 3 bases removed from V and 0 bases from J, the gap between germline ends came to 5 bases. CDR3 protein: CASSLGVNTEAFF. CDR3 bases: TGTGCCAGCAGTTTGGGAGTGAACACTGAAGCTTTCTTT.

By frequency in the sample, this clone is medium-sized. V usage is TRBV19 and J usage is TRBJ1-2; 11 bases agree with TRBD1. V lost 4 bases and J lost 6; bases outside the gene matches: 7. Per the germline V gene, CDR1 is LNHDA and CDR2 is SQIVND (reference sequence). The CDR3 extends over 15 amino acids. CDR3 sequence (DNA): TGTGCCAGTAGTACCGTGGACAGGGGGCGAGATGGCTACACCTTC. The encoded protein is CASSTVDRGRDGYTF. Full variable domain (rest looked up from reference TRBV19 and TRBJ1-2): DGGITQSPKYLFRKEGQNVTLSCEQNLNHDAMYWYRQDPGQGLRLIYYSQIVNDFQKGDIAEGYSVSREKKESFPLTVTSAQKNPTAFYLCASSTVDRGRDGYTFGSGTRLTVV.

The rearrangement uses TRBV11-2 and TRBJ1-1; no reliable D call. V was clipped by 5 bases and J by 3 bases, with 16 bases between them. CDR3 length: 15 amino acids. Germline V CDR1 and CDR2: SGHAT, FQNNGV. CDR3 sequence (DNA): TGTGCCAGCAGCCAACGACAAGGCGGATACACTGAAGCTTTCTTT. It translates to CASSQRQGGYTEAFF.

This chain uses TRBV7-8 with TRBJ2-1, with 11 bases lining up with TRBD2. After removal of 1 base from V and 8 bases from J, the junction contained 4 bases not matched to a gene. This CDR3 region has 15 residues. The V gene's germline CDR1 is SGHVS and CDR2 FQNEAQ. CDR3 region: CASSLGPSGRHEQFF. The CDR3, as DNA: TGTGCCAGCAGCTTAGGGCCTAGCGGGAGGCATGAGCAGTTCTTC.

The J gene is TRBJ2-6, the V gene TRBV28; D possibly matches TRBD1 or TRBD2 (5 bases each). Germline V gene sequence: CDR1 MDHEN, CDR2 SYDVKM. V lost 10 bases and J lost 1, with 8 bases in between. The CDR3 runs to 13 residues. The CDR3 DNA is TGTGCCACCGAGGGGTCTGGGGCCAACGTCCTGACTTTC. Residues: CATEGSGANVLTF.

The chain employs TRBV18 and TRBJ2-3, with 12 bases identical to TRBD2. The CDR3 covers 13 residues. CDR1 is KGHSH and CDR2 is LQKENI in the germline V gene. V was clipped by 6 bases and J by 12 bases; unmatched bases: 7. In DNA, the CDR3 is TGTGCCAGCTCCCTAACTAGCGGGGGGAATCAGTATTTT. This translates into CASSLTSGGNQYF.

The V and J genes are TRBV27 and TRBJ2-2; 9 bases are shared with TRBD2. This CDR3 comprises 15 residues. Trimming at V came to 4 bases and at J to 3 bases, leaving 3 bases not matched to a gene. Per the germline V gene, CDR1 is MNHEY and CDR2 is SMNVEV (reference sequence). CDR3 nucleotides: TGTGCCAGCAGTTCTCTAGCGGGGCACACCGGGGAGCTGTTTTTT. Translation gives CASSSLAGHTGELFF.

The rearrangement uses TRBV12-3 or TRBV12-4 and TRBJ2-5, with 7 bases aligning to TRBD1. Losses at the gene ends were 5 bases for V and 5 bases for J; bases not matched to a gene: 5. This CDR3 spans 13 amino acids. The CDR3 protein is CASSKQGVETQYF. The CDR3 DNA follows: TGTGCCAGCAGTAAGCAGGGGGTCGAGACCCAGTACTTC.

The chain couples TRBV13 to TRBJ2-2; no firm D call. Germline V CDR1 and CDR2: PRHDT, FYEKMQ (reference sequence). The length of the CDR3 is 15 residues. V lost 5 bases, J lost 1 base, and 11 bases lay in between. The CDR3 protein is CASSPRPRNTGELFF. CDR3 DNA: TGTGCCAGCAGCCCACGGCCAAGGAACACCGGGGAGCTGTTTTTT.

This chain links TRBV4-3 with TRBJ1-5; the D gene is possibly TRBD1 (5 bases). Germline lookup yields CDR1 LGHNA and CDR2 YSLEER. Trimming shortened V by 0 bases and J by 7 bases, and 10 bases separated the two germline ends. There are 14 residues in the CDR3. The CDR3 is CASSQDQGTQPQHF. CDR3 coding DNA: TGCGCCAGCAGCCAAGATCAGGGTACGCAGCCCCAGCATTTT.

This chain connects TRBV28 to TRBJ2-7; D is unresolved. The V gene's germline CDR1 is MDHEN and CDR2 SYDVKM. The CDR3 loop spans 15 amino acids. V lost 6 bases and J lost 0, with 15 bases in between. CDR3 nucleotides: TGTGCCAGCAGCTCAACGGTTTTGGTCTCCTACGAGCAGTACTTC. The encoded protein is CASSSTVLVSYEQYF.

The V gene is TRBV7-9, the J gene TRBJ2-5, with 10 bases lining up with TRBD2. Germline CDR1 SEHNR, CDR2 FQNEAQ (reference sequence). The CDR3 runs 14 residues. Trimming took 8 bases from V and 2 from J; bases not matched to a gene: 5. The chain's CDR3 is CASGLTSGQETQYF. The CDR3 DNA follows: TGTGCCAGCGGACTGACTAGCGGGCAAGAGACCCAGTACTTC.

The chain recombines TRBV2 with TRBJ2-7, with D unclear. Trimming took off 8 bases at V and 3 bases at J, with 14 bases between the two ends. CDR3 length: 13 residues. Germline CDR1 SNHLY, CDR2 FYNNEI. This CDR3 is CASLEPLNYEQYF. The CDR3 coding sequence is TGTGCCAGCCTCGAGCCCCTTAACTACGAGCAGTACTTC.

The rearrangement uses TRBV27 and TRBJ1-1; perhaps TRBD1 as D (5 bases). In germline, CDR1 is MNHEY, CDR2 SMNVEV (reference sequence). The CDR3 consists of 14 residues. V lost 3 bases to trimming and J lost 4 bases, with 12 bases between them. The CDR3: CASSFLGVGTEAFF. In nucleotides, the CDR3 is TGTGCCAGCAGTTTCCTGGGGGTGGGCACTGAAGCTTTCTTT.

The rearrangement joins TRBV7-3 to TRBJ1-1; D not certain. The CDR3 loop spans 13 amino acids. Germline-derived CDR1 and CDR2 are SGHTA and FQGTGA. Trimming removed 0 bases at V and 4 bases at J, with 6 bases between. CDR3 coding DNA: TGTGCCAGCAGCTTAACGGGGAGCACTGAAGCTTTCTTT. Residues: CASSLTGSTEAFF.

The chain carries TRBV11-2 and TRBJ2-7; perhaps TRBD1 as D (5 bases). Looked up from germline, CDR1 is SGHAT and CDR2 is FQNNGV. The length of the CDR3 is 14 residues. The ends were cut back, 0 bases at V and 3 bases at J, with 9 bases in the middle. The CDR3 reads CASSLDWTHYEQYF. The CDR3 DNA follows: TGTGCCAGCAGCTTAGATTGGACACACTACGAGCAGTACTTC.

The V and J genes are TRBV6-5 and TRBJ1-2, with D possibly TRBD1 on 6 matching bases. The V gene lost 7 bases and the J gene lost 3 bases, with 15 bases spanning the gap. Germline values: CDR1 MNHEY, CDR2 SVGAGI. CDR3 length: 14 residues. The CDR3 sequence: CASKGLGQYYGYTF. CDR3 DNA: TGTGCCAGCAAGGGGTTAGGACAGTACTATGGCTACACCTTC.

In its sample, this clone was seen once. CDR3 in amino acids: CAIATGEETQYF. In DNA, the CDR3 is TGTGCCATCGCGACAGGGGAAGAGACCCAGTACTTC. The V gene is TRBV10-3, the J gene TRBJ2-5, with 8 bases lining up with TRBD1. The CDR3 is 12 amino acids. V was clipped by 8 bases and J by 3 bases; unmatched bases: 2. Looked up from germline, CDR1 is ENHRY and CDR2 is SYGVKD.

The gene calls are TRBV15 and TRBJ1-1; D gene ambiguous. The V end was cut by 5 bases, the J end by 1 base, with 14 bases between. CDR1 and CDR2 from the germline V gene are LNHNV and YYDKDF (reference sequence). This CDR3 region has 15 residues. The CDR3 reads CATSSMPWENTEAFF. As DNA, the CDR3 is TGTGCCACCAGCTCCATGCCTTGGGAGAACACTGAAGCTTTCTTT. The complete variable domain, with remaining parts taken from reference TRBV15 and TRBJ1-1, reads DAMVIQNPRYQVTQFGKPVTLSCSQTLNHNVMYWYQQKSSQAPKLLFHYYDKDFNNEADTPDNFQSRRPNTSFCFLDIRSPGLGDTAMYLCATSSMPWENTEAFFGQGTRLTVV.

V gene TRBV3-1 (or the pseudogene TRBV3-2) combines with J gene TRBJ1-5, with 10 bases that match TRBD1. CDR3 length equals 16 residues. Germline trimming cut 3 bases from V and 2 bases from J; bases unmatched to any gene: 4. Germline assignment: CDR1 LGHDT and CDR2 YNNKEL (reference sequence). The chain's CDR3 is CASSHGQGEGNQPQHF. CDR3 coding DNA: TGTGCCAGCAGCCACGGACAGGGGGAAGGCAATCAGCCCCAGCATTTT.

The CDR3 sequence is CASSPADNEKLFF. As DNA, the CDR3 is TGTGCCAGCAGCCCGGCAGATAATGAAAAACTGTTTTTT. The chain joins TRBV3-1 (or the pseudogene TRBV3-2) to TRBJ1-4; no firm D call. The V and J ends lost 4 bases and 4 bases respectively, with 7 bases between them. There are 13 residues in the CDR3. Germline lookup yields CDR1 LGHDT and CDR2 YNNKEL (reference sequence).

The chain carries TRBV28 and TRBJ2-5; D not certain. This CDR3 spans 14 amino acids. The germline CDR1 and CDR2 sequences are MDHEN and SYDVKM. Trimming took off 2 bases at V and 5 bases at J, with 12 bases between the two ends. CDR3 coding DNA: TGTGCCAGCAGTTTAGACTCTGCTTGGGAGACCCAGTACTTC. Its protein product is CASSLDSAWETQYF.

V and J are TRBV5-1 and TRBJ2-2; D remains unclear. The length of the CDR3 is 11 residues. Deletions cut 5 bases from V and 2 bases from J, with 1 base between. Per the germline V gene, CDR1 is SGHRS and CDR2 is YFSETQ. For the CDR3, the DNA is TGCGCCAGCAGAAACACCGGGGAGCTGTTTTTT. As protein: CASRNTGELFF. Supplemented by reference TRBV5-1 and TRBJ2-2, the full variable domain reads KAGVTQTPRYLIKTRGQQVTLSCSPISGHRSVSWYQQTPGQGLQFLFEYFSETQRNKGNFPGRFSGRQFSNSRSEMNVSTLELGDSALYLCASRNTGELFFGEGSRLTVL.